This passage covers 15 T cell receptor beta chains from one sample sequenced in a study of cytomegalovirus exposure and HLA in healthy donors (dated by TCRdb to 2016 to 2017). The library was made by the immunoSEQ multiplex PCR assay. For the multiplex PCR, a mixture combining 60 forward primers for TCR Vbeta segments and 13 reverse primers for TCR Jbeta segments was used. TCRdb limited this immuneACCESS table to in-frame rearrangements with V and J called. A share of clones is missing; checked studies link under half to unresolved V genes, and the rest is unexplained. The sample table lists 190,000 or so clones, less than 85% of them with a count of one. About 0.63% of the sample rests with the top ten. Sequencing input: PBMCs. These receptors were obtained from a boy aged 5 to 17 in good health and CMV-seronegative.

In this sample, this clone turned up a few times. As DNA, the CDR3 is TGTGCCAGCAGCGGGACAGGGGGCAACACTGAAGCTTTCTTT. The encoded protein is CASSGTGGNTEAFF. V is TRBV13 and J is TRBJ1-1, with 12 bases fitting TRBD1. Losses at the gene ends were 5 bases for V and 2 bases for J; bases not matched to a gene: 0. The CDR3 is 14 amino acids. The germline V gene encodes CDR1 PRHDT and CDR2 FYEKMQ (reference sequence).

The V gene is TRBV11-3, the J gene TRBJ1-4, with D maybe TRBD1 (5 bases). CDR1 is SGHNT, CDR2 YENEEA, per germline. The CDR3 is made up of 14 amino acids. The V gene lost 1 base and the J gene lost 6 bases, with 9 bases spanning the gap. CDR3 in DNA: TGTGCCAGCAGCTTAGGTTGGGGGGATGAAAAACTGTTTTTT. Translating gives CASSLGWGDEKLFF.

The chain joins TRBV12-5 to TRBJ1-1, with a possible D match to TRBD1 (5 bases). Trimming shortened V by 2 bases and J by 11 bases, and 18 bases separated the two germline ends. The germline CDR1 and CDR2 sequences are LGHNT and FRNRAP. This CDR3 region has 14 residues. The CDR3 DNA is TGTGCTAGTGGTTTGACTACGGGGGAAGGTGGCGCTTTCTTT. Protein product: CASGLTTGEGGAFF.

The chain combines TRBV2 with TRBJ1-5; weak D call: TRBD1 (6 bases). The CDR3 is 14 residues long. The V gene's germline CDR1 is SNHLY and CDR2 FYNNEI. V was trimmed by 4 bases and J by 3 bases, leaving 10 bases between them. The CDR3 DNA is TGTGCCAGCAGTGTTCAGGGGAACAATCAGCCCCAGCATTTT. It is translated as CASSVQGNNQPQHF.

In its sample, this clone was seen once. The chain links TRBV4-1 to TRBJ1-5; the match to TRBD1 covers 11 bases. Per the germline V gene, CDR1 is MGHRA and CDR2 is YSYEKL. CDR3 size: 14 residues. The V segment lost 1 base and the J segment 13 bases; nucleotides outside the gene matches: 6. CDR3 bases: TGCGCCAGCAGCCAAGTCGCTGGGACAGGGGGGCAGCATTTT. As protein: CASSQVAGTGGQHF.

This clone has a handful of counts. The rearrangement links TRBV9 to TRBJ1-1, with a weak D call TRBD1 (5 bases). This CDR3 is 15 amino acids long. Germline CDR1 is SGDLS and CDR2 is YYNGEE. Trimming removed 3 bases at V and 1 base at J, with 13 bases between. The DNA for the CDR3 is TGTGCCAGCAGCGGGGGCCCCGGGGGGAACACTGAAGCTTTCTTT. This encodes CASSGGPGGNTEAFF.

V and J are TRBV6-5 and TRBJ1-1; D remains ambiguous. The germline V gene encodes CDR1 MNHEY and CDR2 SVGAGI. Trimming removed 0 bases from V and 6 bases from J, with 17 bases in between. The CDR3 sequence is 16 residues long. The CDR3 DNA reads TGTGCCAGCAGTTACTCGAGAGGGATTATTACCGCTGAAGCTTTCTTT. Protein: CASSYSRGIITAEAFF.

J is TRBJ1-1 and V is TRBV7-2; TRBD1 aligns across 7 bases. Germline V gene sequence: CDR1 SGHTA, CDR2 FQGNSA. The CDR3 sequence is 15 residues long. J was trimmed by 0 bases and V by 6 bases; bases with no gene match: 7. The CDR3 nucleotides read TGTGCCAGCAGTATATTACAGGGGATGAACACTGAAGCTTTCTTT. It yields the protein CASSILQGMNTEAFF.

As regards this clone: This sample includes further DNA sequences coding for the same CDR3. V gene TRBV5-1 combines with J gene TRBJ1-1; the D is unclear. Germline V gives CDR1 SGHRS, CDR2 YFSETQ. This CDR3 has 14 amino acids. V dropped 0 bases and J dropped 0 bases, with 6 bases sitting between them. The CDR3 sequence: CASSLGRVNTEAFF. The CDR3 DNA is TGCGCCAGCAGCTTGGGGAGGGTGAACACTGAAGCTTTCTTT.

This sequence joins TRBV11-2 and TRBJ2-1; 8 nucleotides agree with TRBD2. The CDR3 sequence is 17 residues long. V shed 1 base, J shed 3 bases, and the junction held 8 bases outside the gene matches. Per germline, CDR1 SGHAT and CDR2 FQNNGV. The CDR3 DNA sequence: TGTGCCAGCAGCTTAGGTACAGCGGGGGACTACTACAATGAGCAGTTCTTC. Its protein product is CASSLGTAGDYYNEQFF.

The chain uses TRBV12-5 and TRBJ1-1; 10 bases are a match to TRBD1. Germline CDR1 is LGHNT and CDR2 is FRNRAP. The J segment lost 7 bases and the V segment lost 6 bases, leaving 5 bases of the junction unmatched. This CDR3 spans 13 amino acids. The CDR3 nucleotides are TGTGCTAGTGGCCCGGACAGGGGGGATGAAGCTTTCTTT. Translated: CASGPDRGDEAFF. The variable domain in full, with the rest retrieved from reference TRBV12-5 and TRBJ1-1, is DARVTQTPRHKVTEMGQEVTMRCQPILGHNTVFWYRQTMMQGLELLAYFRNRAPLDDSGMPKDRFSAEMPDATLATLKIQPSEPRDSAVYFCASGPDRGDEAFFGQGTRLTVV.

This chain joins TRBV9 and TRBJ2-3, with D tentatively TRBD2 (6 bases). The V gene lost 1 base and the J gene lost 6 bases, with 15 bases spanning the gap. The CDR3 extends over 15 amino acids. CDR1 is SGDLS, CDR2 YYNGEE, per germline. In nucleotides, the CDR3 is TGTGCCAGCAGCGTATCGGGCGGGGCCATGGATACGCAGTATTTT. Protein: CASSVSGGAMDTQYF. The variable domain in full, completed from reference TRBV9 and TRBJ2-3, reads DSGVTQTPKHLITATGQRVTLRCSPRSGDLSVYWYQQSLDQGLQFLIQYYNGEERAKGNILERFSAQQFPDLHSELNLSSLELGDSALYFCASSVSGGAMDTQYFGPGTRLTVL.

The J gene is TRBJ1-1, the V gene TRBV6-5; possible D gene TRBD1, 5 bases. CDR1 and CDR2 (germline): MNHEY, SVGAGI. V lost 3 bases to trimming and J lost 1 base, with 9 bases between them. The CDR3 contains 14 residues. The chain's CDR3 is CASSYDSENTEAFF. CDR3 DNA: TGTGCCAGCAGTTATGACAGCGAGAACACTGAAGCTTTCTTT.

V and J are TRBV23-1 and TRBJ1-4; TRBD1 is a possible D gene (5 bases). TRBV23-1 is flagged as an ORF with uncertain function. CDR3 length equals 16 residues. The ends were cut back, 3 bases at V and 0 bases at J, with 11 bases in the middle. The CDR3 nucleotides are TGCGCCAGCAGTCACCGGGGACTGGCAACTAATGAAAAACTGTTTTTT. Translated: CASSHRGLATNEKLFF.

The chain has TRBV9 and TRBJ1-2; D gene uncertain. V lost 7 bases and J lost 4, with 14 bases in between. CDR3 length equals 13 residues. The germline V gene encodes CDR1 SGDLS and CDR2 YYNGEE. DNA for the CDR3: TGTGCCAGCGCCCAAGTGGCAGGCTATGGCTACACCTTC. Translation gives CASAQVAGYGYTF.